This T cell receptor beta chain comes out of a study of T cell responses to AZD1222 COVID-19 vaccine. Study outcomes and limitations: White British ancestry dominated among donors, who included more females, and clonal diversity was possibly underestimated. Among vaccine-associated CD4 TCRs, coverage spanned spike, with dominance at 160-218 and 743-854. A reported finding is that nearly half of spike-specific TCRs target unmutated variant regions.

Second-dose schedules of about 4 or about 12 weeks were combined. The repertoire was sequenced with immunoSEQ multiplex PCR; TCRdb's copy has only in-frame clones and lacks some. The sample carries over 150,000 clones, 80% to 90% recorded once. On this clone: What it binds is unknown.

CDR1 LNHDA and CDR2 SQIVND come from the germline V gene (reference sequence). The J segment lost 7 bases and the V segment lost 7 bases, leaving 5 bases of the junction unmatched. CDR3 length: 14 residues. This chain connects TRBV19 to TRBJ1-5; 12 positions agree with TRBD1. This sample comprised peripheral blood, obtained 28 days after the second AZD1222 dose. This TCR was sampled from an adult who received the AZD1222 COVID-19 vaccine. CDR3 in amino acids: CASTGTGGTQPQHF. CDR3 coding DNA: TGTGCCAGTACCGGGACAGGGGGCACGCAGCCCCAGCATTTT.